Listed below are T cell receptor beta chains from one sample, sequenced in a study of blood T cells in healthy people across ages. TCRdb reanalysed the 5' RACE reads using MiXCR and keeps one entry per CDR3 protein. The sample records 1.6 million or so distinct CDR3 sequences, around 36% being singletons. Sample: blood. The source is a woman aged 25 to 39 in good health. Each CDR3 is given with its conserved first and last residue. D genes are given only for firm matches. The size field is filled for only some rows; it gives once, few, many or a size class.

13	many	TRBD1	TRBV29-1	TRBJ2-7	CSSLKQGASEQYF	TGCAGCTCTCTAAAACAGGGGGCCTCCGAGCAGTACTTC
15	NA	NA	TRBV29-1	TRBJ1-2	CSVEDRGRGNYGYTF	TGCAGCGTTGAAGATAGGGGAAGGGGTAACTATGGCTACACCTTC
15	NA	TRBD1	TRBV12-3/TRBV12-4	TRBJ2-7	CASSLGDRALHEQYF	TGTGCCAGCAGCCTGGGGGACAGGGCTCTCCACGAGCAGTACTTC
15	NA	NA	TRBV28	TRBJ1-4	CTSSPQGGINEKLFF	TGTACCAGCAGTCCGCAGGGAGGCATTAATGAAAAACTGTTTTTT
13	NA	NA	TRBV3-1	TRBJ1-3	CASQQGSGNTIYF	TGTGCCAGCCAACAGGGCTCTGGAAACACCATATATTTT
14	NA	NA	TRBV27	TRBJ1-2	CASSLKGGRNGYTF	TGTGCCAGCAGTTTAAAGGGGGGGCGGAATGGCTACACCTTC
16	few	TRBD2	TRBV7-2	TRBJ2-1	CASSFPGTSDYNEQFF	TGTGCCAGCAGCTTCCCCGGGACTAGCGATTACAATGAGCAGTTCTTC
15	NA	NA	TRBV5-5	TRBJ1-4	CASSPLIRTNEKLFF	TGTGCCAGCAGCCCCCTGATTAGGACTAATGAAAAACTGTTTTTT
13	NA	NA	TRBV2	TRBJ1-1	CASSTLIDTEAFF	TGTGCCAGCTCGACTCTCATTGACACTGAAGCTTTCTTT
15	NA	TRBD2	TRBV9	TRBJ2-3	CASSVDGGDPEAQYF	TGTGCCAGCAGCGTAGACGGGGGGGACCCAGAAGCGCAGTATTTT
14	NA	TRBD2	TRBV6-4	TRBJ2-5	CASRAGGPTETQYF	TGTGCCAGCAGGGCGGGGGGGCCAACAGAGACCCAGTACTTC
15	few	NA	TRBV7-9	TRBJ2-3	CASSLSGASADTQYF	TGTGCCAGCAGCTTATCAGGGGCGAGTGCAGATACGCAGTATTTT
17	many	TRBD2	TRBV4-1	TRBJ2-1	CASRWTSGGLNYNEQFF	TGCGCCAGCAGATGGACTAGCGGGGGGCTAAACTACAATGAGCAGTTCTTC
15	NA	TRBD1	TRBV2	TRBJ2-5	CASSQGAGYEETQYF	TGTGCCAGCAGTCAGGGGGCTGGGTACGAAGAGACCCAGTACTTC
12	many	NA	TRBV20-1	TRBJ2-5	CSAKRGQETQYF	TGCAGTGCTAAAAGGGGACAAGAGACCCAGTACTTC
21	NA	TRBD2	TRBV29-1	TRBJ2-1	CSVEGGRDSGTSGRNPNEQFF	TGCAGCGTTGAGGGGGGGAGAGACAGTGGGACTAGCGGGAGGAATCCCAATGAGCAGTTCTTC
13	few	NA	TRBV2	TRBJ2-1	CANRRGSYNEQFF	TGTGCCAACCGCCGAGGCTCCTACAATGAGCAGTTCTTC
16	NA	TRBD2	TRBV3-1	TRBJ2-3	CASRRTSGGASNTQYF	TGTGCCAGCAGAAGGACTAGCGGGGGGGCTAGTAATACGCAGTATTTT
14	few	NA	TRBV12-3/TRBV12-4	TRBJ2-7	CASSQSEVPYEQYF	TGTGCCAGCAGCCAATCGGAGGTTCCCTACGAGCAGTACTTC
15	NA	NA	TRBV4-2	TRBJ2-7	CANSQERYSYNEQYF	TGTGCCAACAGCCAAGAGAGGTATTCCTACAATGAGCAGTACTTC
14	many	TRBD2	TRBV27	TRBJ2-7	CASSFAGTTYEQYF	TGCGCCAGCAGCTTCGCAGGGACTACCTACGAGCAGTACTTC
15	NA	NA	TRBV2	TRBJ2-4	CASSDGGLDKNIQYF	TGTGCCAGCAGTGATGGGGGGCTCGACAAAAACATTCAGTACTTC
16	NA	TRBD2	TRBV20-1	TRBJ2-3	CSARTSGTLPTDTQYF	TGCAGTGCTAGAACTAGCGGGACCCTACCCACAGATACGCAGTATTTT
17	NA	NA	TRBV28	TRBJ2-7	CASSFTVAGAILNEQYF	TGTGCCAGCAGTTTTACCGTTGCCGGGGCTATTCTCAACGAGCAGTACTTC
12	NA	NA	TRBV27	TRBJ2-1	CASSSGFDEQVF	TGTGCCAGCAGTTCAGGGTTCGATGAGCAGGTCTTC
12	few	NA	TRBV7-9	TRBJ2-3	CASTFSTDTQYF	TGTGCCAGCACCTTCAGCACAGATACGCAGTATTTT
15	NA	NA	TRBV5-1	TRBJ2-4	CASSGGTLAKNIQYF	TGCGCCAGCAGCGGAGGGACCTTAGCCAAAAACATTCAGTACTTC
16	few	NA	TRBV5-1	TRBJ2-7	CASSLETSSAGYEQYF	TGCGCCAGCAGCTTGGAAACTAGCTCCGCCGGATACGAGCAGTACTTC
16	few	TRBD1	TRBV6-6	TRBJ2-7	CASRDRGSLGGYEQYF	TGTGCCAGCAGGGACAGGGGAAGCCTAGGGGGTTACGAGCAGTACTTC
13	NA	NA	TRBV5-1	TRBJ2-5	CASRRQDQETQYF	TGCGCCAGCAGACGACAGGACCAAGAGACCCAGTACTTC
13	many	TRBD1	TRBV7-9	TRBJ1-2	CASSLGQLYGYTF	TGCGCCAGCAGCTTGGGACAGCTCTATGGCTACACCTTC
15	few	NA	TRBV12-3/TRBV12-4	TRBJ2-1	CASTRRASSYNEQFF	TGTGCCAGCACTCGGCGGGCGAGCTCCTACAATGAGCAGTTCTTC